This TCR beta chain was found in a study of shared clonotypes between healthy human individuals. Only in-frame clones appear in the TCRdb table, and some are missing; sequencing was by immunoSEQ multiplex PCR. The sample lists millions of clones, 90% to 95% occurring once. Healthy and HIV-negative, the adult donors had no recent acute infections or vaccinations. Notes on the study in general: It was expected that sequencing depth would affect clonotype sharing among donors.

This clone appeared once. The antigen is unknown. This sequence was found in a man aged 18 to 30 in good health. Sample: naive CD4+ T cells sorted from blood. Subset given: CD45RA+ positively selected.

The CDR3 here is CASSQAIAKETQYF. The CDR3 bases are TGCGCCAGCAGCCAAGCCATAGCTAAAGAGACCCAGTACTTC. The chain combines TRBV4-1 with TRBJ2-5; unclear D gene. CDR3 size: 14 residues. V shed 1 base and J shed 3 bases, with 9 bases lying between them. Germline values: CDR1 MGHRA, CDR2 YSYEKL.